This T cell receptor (beta chain) derives from a study of T cells after yellow fever vaccination. CDR1 is MGHRA, CDR2 YSYEKL, per germline. CDR3 length equals 14 residues. With 1 base removed from V and 6 bases from J, the gap between germline ends came to 9 bases. TCRdb processed the 5' RACE reads anew with MiXCR; each CDR3 protein has one entry. The sample consists of 300,000 to 400,000 distinct CDR3 sequences, 8.7% of them appearing once. The sample holds many counts of this clonotype. The origin of this receptor is a man aged 18 to 30 who received the YFV17D yellow fever vaccine. The specimen comprised PBMCs, sampled on the day of the first yellow fever vaccination. This chain uses TRBV4-1 with TRBJ2-2; either TRBD1 or TRBD2 may fit D (5 bases each). CDR3 coding DNA: TGCGCCAGCAGCCAAGCAGGGCGGGCCGGGGAGCTGTTTTTT. As protein: CASSQAGRAGELFF.